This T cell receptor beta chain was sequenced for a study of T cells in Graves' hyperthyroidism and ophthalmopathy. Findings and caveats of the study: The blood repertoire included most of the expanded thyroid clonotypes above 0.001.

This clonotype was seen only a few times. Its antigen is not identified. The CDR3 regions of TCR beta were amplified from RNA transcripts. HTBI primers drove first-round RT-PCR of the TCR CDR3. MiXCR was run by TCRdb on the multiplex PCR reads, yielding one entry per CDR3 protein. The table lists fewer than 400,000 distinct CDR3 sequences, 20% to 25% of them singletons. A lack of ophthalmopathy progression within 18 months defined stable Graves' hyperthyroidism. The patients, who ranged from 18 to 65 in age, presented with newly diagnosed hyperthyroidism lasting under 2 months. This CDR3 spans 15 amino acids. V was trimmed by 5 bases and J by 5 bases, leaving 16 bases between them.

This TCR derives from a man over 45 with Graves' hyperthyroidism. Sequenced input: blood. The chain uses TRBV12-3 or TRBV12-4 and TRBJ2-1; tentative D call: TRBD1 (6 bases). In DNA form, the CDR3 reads TGTGCCAGCAGTCTAGGGGGAGAGAAGGACAATGAGCAGTTCTTC. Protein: CASSLGGEKDNEQFF.